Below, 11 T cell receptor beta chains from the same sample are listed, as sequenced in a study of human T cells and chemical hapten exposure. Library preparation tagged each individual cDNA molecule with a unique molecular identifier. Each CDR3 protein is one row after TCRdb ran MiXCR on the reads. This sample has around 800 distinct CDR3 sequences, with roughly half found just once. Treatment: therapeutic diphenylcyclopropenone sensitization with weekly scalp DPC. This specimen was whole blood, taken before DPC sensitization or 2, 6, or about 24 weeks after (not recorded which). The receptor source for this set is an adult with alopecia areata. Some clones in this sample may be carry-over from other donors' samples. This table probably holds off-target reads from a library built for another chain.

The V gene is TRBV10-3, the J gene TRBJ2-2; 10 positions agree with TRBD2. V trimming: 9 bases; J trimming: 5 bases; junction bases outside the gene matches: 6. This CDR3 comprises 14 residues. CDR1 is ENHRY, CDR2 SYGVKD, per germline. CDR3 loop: CAMRLAGVTGELFF. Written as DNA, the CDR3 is TGTGCCATGAGGCTAGCGGGAGTAACCGGGGAGCTGTTTTTT.

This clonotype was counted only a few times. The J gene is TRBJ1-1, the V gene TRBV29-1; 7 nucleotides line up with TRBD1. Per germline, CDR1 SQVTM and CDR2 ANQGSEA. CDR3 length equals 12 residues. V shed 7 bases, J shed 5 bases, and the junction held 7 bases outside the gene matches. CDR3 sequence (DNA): TGCAGCGGTGGAGGGGGCAGGACTGAAGCTTTCTTT. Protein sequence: CSGGGGRTEAFF.

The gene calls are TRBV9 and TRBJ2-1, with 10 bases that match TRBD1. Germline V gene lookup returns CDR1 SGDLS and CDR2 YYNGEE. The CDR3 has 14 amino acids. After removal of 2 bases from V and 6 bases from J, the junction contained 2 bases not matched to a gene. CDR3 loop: CASSVWTGGNEQFF. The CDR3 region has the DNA TGTGCCAGCAGCGTTTGGACAGGGGGCAATGAGCAGTTCTTC.

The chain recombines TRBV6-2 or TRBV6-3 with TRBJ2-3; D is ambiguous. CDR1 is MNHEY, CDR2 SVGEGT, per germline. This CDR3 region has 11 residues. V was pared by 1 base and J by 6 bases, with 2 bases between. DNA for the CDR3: TGTGCCAGCAGTTACTGGGATACGCAGTATTTT. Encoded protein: CASSYWDTQYF.

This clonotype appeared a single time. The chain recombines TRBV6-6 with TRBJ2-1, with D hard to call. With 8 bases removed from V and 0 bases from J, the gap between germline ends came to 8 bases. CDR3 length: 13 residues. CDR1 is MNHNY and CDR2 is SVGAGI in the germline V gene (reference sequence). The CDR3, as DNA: TGTGCCAGCCAGATAAGCTCCTACAATGAGCAGTTCTTC. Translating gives CASQISSYNEQFF.

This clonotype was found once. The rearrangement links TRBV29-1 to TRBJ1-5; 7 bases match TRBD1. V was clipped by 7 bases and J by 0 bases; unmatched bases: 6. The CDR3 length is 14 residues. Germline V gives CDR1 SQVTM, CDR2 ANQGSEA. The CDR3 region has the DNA TGCAGCGGGAACACAGGGGATAGCAATCAGCCCCAGCATTTT. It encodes CSGNTGDSNQPQHF. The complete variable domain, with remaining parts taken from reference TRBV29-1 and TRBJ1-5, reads SAVISQKPSRDICQRGTSLTIQCQVDSQVTMMFWYRQQPGQSLTLIATANQGSEATYESGFVIDKFPISRPNLTFSTLTVSNMSPEDSSIYLCSGNTGDSNQPQHFGDGTRLSIL.

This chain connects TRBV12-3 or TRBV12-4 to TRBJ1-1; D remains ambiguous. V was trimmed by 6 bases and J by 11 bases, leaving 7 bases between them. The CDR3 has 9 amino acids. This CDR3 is CASSPPAFF. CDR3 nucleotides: TGTGCCAGCAGCCCCCCCGCTTTCTTT.

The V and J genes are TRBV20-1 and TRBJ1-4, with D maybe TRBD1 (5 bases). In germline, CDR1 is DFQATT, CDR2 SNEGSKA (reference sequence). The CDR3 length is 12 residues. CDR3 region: CSTWDHNEKLFF. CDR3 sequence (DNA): TGCAGCACGTGGGACCATAATGAAAAACTGTTTTTT.

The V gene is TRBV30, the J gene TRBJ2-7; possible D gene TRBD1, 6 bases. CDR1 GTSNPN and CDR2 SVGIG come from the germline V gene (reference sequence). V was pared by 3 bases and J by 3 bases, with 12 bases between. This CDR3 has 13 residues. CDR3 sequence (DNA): TGTGCCTGGAGCATAGACAGGAACTACGAGCAGTACTTC. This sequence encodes CAWSIDRNYEQYF.

Written as DNA, the CDR3 is TGTGCCAGCAGTGACGGGACAGCGAGCACAGATACGCAGTATTTT. The encoded protein is CASSDGTASTDTQYF. This sequence joins TRBV6-4 and TRBJ2-3, with 7 bases identical to TRBD1. Germline V gene sequence: CDR1 MRHNA, CDR2 SNTAGT. CDR3 size: 15 residues. The V gene end was trimmed by 2 bases and the J gene end by 0 bases; junction bases not matched to a gene: 2.

CDR3 sequence (DNA): TGTGCCTGGAGTGCTAGCGGGGGGAGAGAGACCCAGTACTTC. Translation: CAWSASGGRETQYF. The genes are TRBV30 and TRBJ2-5, with 11 bases that match TRBD2. Germline V gene sequence: CDR1 GTSNPN, CDR2 SVGIG (reference sequence). The trim removed 1 base at V and 4 bases at J, leaving 2 bases unmatched. The CDR3 runs to 14 residues. Using reference TRBV30 and TRBJ2-5 for the parts outside the CDR3, the full variable domain is SQTIHQWPATLVQPVGSPLSLECTVEGTSNPNLYWYRQAAGRGLQLLFYSVGIGQISSEVPQNLSASRPQDRQFILSSKKLLLSDSGFYLCAWSASGGRETQYFGPGTRLLVL.